This T cell receptor (beta chain) originates from a study of blood T cells in healthy people across ages. Alongside a J-beta primer mix, a sample-barcoded 5' primer served in a second PCR lasting about 6 to 11 cycles. One entry per CDR3 protein results from TCRdb running MiXCR on the 5' RACE reads. The data show around 1,000,000 distinct CDR3 sequences, about 25% seen once. V lost 0 bases and J lost 7; bases outside the gene matches: 8. The CDR3 spans 15 residues. Germline CDR1 DFQATT, CDR2 SNEGSKA (reference sequence). The same data also went into a second study, on T cells of mothers and their children. That study adds: A second PCR was performed with the M1S primer. This primer added sample barcodes and 2-4 random nucleotides.

Source material: blood. This TCR was sampled from a girl aged 2 to 9 in good health. This rearrangement joins TRBV20-1 to TRBJ2-1; 8 bases map to TRBD2. The CDR3 DNA follows: TGCAGTGCTAGAGATGCCCGGGAGGGCCTGAATGAGCAGTTCTTC. This translates into CSARDAREGLNEQFF.